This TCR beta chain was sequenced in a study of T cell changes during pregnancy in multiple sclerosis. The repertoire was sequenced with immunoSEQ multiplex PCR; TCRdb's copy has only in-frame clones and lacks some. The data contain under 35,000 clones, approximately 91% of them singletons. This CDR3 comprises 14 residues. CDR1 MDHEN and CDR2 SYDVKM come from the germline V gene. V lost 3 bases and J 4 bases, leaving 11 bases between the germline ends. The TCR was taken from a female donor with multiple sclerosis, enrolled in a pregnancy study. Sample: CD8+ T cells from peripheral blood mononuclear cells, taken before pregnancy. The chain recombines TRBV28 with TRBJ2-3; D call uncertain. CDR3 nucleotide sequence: TGTGCCAGCAGTTTTCCAGTTCCCCCAGATACGCAGTATTTT. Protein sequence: CASSFPVPPDTQYF.